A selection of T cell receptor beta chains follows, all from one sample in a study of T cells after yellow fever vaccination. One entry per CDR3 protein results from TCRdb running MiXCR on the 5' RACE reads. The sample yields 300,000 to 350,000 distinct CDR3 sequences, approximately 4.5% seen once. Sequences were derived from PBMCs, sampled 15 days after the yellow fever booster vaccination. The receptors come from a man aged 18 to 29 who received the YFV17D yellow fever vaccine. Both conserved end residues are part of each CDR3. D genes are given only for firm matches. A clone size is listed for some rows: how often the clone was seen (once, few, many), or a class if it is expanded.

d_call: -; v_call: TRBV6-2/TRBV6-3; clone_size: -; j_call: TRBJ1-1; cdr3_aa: CASSFSRRFAEAFF; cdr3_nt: TGTGCCAGCTCATTTTCCAGGAGATTCGCTGAAGCTTTCTTT
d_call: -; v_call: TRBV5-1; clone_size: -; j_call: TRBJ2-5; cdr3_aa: CASSLKLGAPVWDQWNQETQYF; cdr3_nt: TGCGCCAGCAGCTTGAAGCTGGGGGCCCCTGTGTGGGACCAATGGAACCAAGAGACCCAGTACTTC
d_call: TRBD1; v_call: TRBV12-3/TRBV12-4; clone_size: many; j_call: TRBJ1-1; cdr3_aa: CASSLGTGLGAFF; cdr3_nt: TGTGCCAGCAGTTTAGGGACAGGGCTTGGTGCTTTCTTT
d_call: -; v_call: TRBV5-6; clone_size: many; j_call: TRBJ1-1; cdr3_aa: CASSLDRLAEAFF; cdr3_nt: TGTGCCAGCAGCTTGGATAGGTTAGCTGAAGCTTTCTTT
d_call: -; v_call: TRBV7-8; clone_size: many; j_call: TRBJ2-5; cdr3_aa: CASKLRGQGETQYF; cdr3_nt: TGTGCCAGCAAGCTCCGCGGGCAGGGAGAGACCCAGTACTTC
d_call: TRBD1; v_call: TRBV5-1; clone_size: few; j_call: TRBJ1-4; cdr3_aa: CASSHGQGSEKLFF; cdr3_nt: TGCGCCAGCAGTCATGGACAGGGGAGTGAAAAACTGTTTTTT
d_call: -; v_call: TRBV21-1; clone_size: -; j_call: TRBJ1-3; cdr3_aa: CASSKRRYPGNTIYF; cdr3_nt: TGTGCCAGCAGCAAAAGGAGATACCCTGGAAACACCATATATTTT
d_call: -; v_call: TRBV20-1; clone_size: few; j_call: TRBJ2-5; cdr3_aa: CSARRRGGPGTQYF; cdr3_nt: TGCAGTGCTAGAAGGAGGGGGGGGCCCGGGACCCAGTACTTC
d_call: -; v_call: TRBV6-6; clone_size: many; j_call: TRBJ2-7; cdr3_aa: CASSHLNEQYF; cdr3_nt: TGTGCCAGCAGTCACCTGAACGAGCAGTACTTC
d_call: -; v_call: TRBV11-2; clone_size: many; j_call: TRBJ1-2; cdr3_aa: CASRDTSGTTYGYTF; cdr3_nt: TGTGCCAGCAGAGACACATCCGGGACAACCTATGGCTACACCTTC
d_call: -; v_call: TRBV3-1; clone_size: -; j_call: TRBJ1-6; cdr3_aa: CASSQGGGLHF; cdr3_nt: TGTGCCAGCAGCCAAGGCGGCGGCCTCCACTTT
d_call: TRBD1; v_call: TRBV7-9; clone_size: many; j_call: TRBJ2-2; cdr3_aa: CASSPLRTGFPGELFF; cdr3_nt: TGTGCCAGCAGCCCCCTCCGGACAGGGTTCCCCGGGGAGCTGTTTTTT
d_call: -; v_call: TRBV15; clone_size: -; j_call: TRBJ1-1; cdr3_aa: CATSSLDTEAFF; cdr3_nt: TGTGCCACCAGCAGCCTCGACACTGAAGCTTTCTTT
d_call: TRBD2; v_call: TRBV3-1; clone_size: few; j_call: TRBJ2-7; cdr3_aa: CASSPASGGIDEQYF; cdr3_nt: TGTGCCAGCAGCCCCGCTAGCGGGGGGATAGACGAGCAGTACTTC
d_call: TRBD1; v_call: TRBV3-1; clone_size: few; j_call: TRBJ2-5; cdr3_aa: CASRGPRGETQYF; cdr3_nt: TGTGCCAGCAGAGGCCCCAGGGGGGAGACCCAGTACTTC
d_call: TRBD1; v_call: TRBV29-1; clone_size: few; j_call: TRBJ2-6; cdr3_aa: CSAQGAGANVLTF; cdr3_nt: TGCAGCGCTCAGGGGGCTGGGGCCAACGTCCTGACTTTC
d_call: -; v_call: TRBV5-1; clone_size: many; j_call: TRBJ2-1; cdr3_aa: CASSLETAYNEQFF; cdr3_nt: TGCGCCAGCAGCTTGGAAACGGCATACAATGAGCAGTTCTTC
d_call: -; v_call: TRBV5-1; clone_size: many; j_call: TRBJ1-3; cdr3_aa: CASSTQGRGNTIYF; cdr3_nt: TGCGCCAGCAGTACGCAGGGTCGTGGAAACACCATATATTTT
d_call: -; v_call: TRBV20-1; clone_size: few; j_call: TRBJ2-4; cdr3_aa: CSARDRGKNIQYF; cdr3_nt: TGCAGTGCTAGAGATCGAGGGAAAAACATTCAGTACTTC
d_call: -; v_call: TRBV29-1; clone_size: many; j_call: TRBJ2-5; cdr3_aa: CSVDGVGQETQYF; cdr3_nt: TGCAGCGTTGATGGGGTGGGTCAAGAGACCCAGTACTTC
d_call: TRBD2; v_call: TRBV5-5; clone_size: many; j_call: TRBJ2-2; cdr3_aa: CASSLSRTSGGVNTGELFF; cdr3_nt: TGTGCCAGCAGCTTATCCCGGACTAGCGGGGGGGTGAACACCGGGGAGCTGTTTTTT
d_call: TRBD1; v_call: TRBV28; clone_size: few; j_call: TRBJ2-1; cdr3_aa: CASSFFSPGQGCFF; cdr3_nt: TGTGCCAGCAGTTTCTTTTCTCCGGGACAGGGCTGCTTCTTC
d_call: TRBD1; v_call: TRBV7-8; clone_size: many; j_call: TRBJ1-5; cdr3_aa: CASSPFGQGAIQPQHF; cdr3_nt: TGTGCCAGCAGCCCCTTTGGACAGGGGGCGATTCAGCCCCAGCATTTT
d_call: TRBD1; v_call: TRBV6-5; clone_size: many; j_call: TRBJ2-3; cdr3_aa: CASNQGAKDTQYF; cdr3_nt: TGTGCCAGCAATCAGGGGGCGAAAGATACGCAGTATTTT
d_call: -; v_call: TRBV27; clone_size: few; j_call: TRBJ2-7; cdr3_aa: CASSRYSEGSYEQYF; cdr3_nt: TGTGCCAGCAGTCGTTACTCGGAGGGCTCCTACGAGCAGTACTTC
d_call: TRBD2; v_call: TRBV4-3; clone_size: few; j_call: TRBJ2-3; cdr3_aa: CASSRTSGGFTDTQYF; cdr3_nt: TGCGCCAGCAGCCGGACTAGCGGGGGGTTCACAGATACGCAGTATTTT
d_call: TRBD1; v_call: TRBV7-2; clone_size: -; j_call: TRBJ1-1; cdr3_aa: CASSLLDRGGDTEAFF; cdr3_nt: TGTGCCAGCAGCTTATTGGACAGGGGAGGGGACACTGAAGCTTTCTTT
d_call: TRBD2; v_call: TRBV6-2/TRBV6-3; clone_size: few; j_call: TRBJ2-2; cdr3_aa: CASSLAGENTGELFF; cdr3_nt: TGTGCCAGCAGTCTAGCGGGGGAAAACACCGGGGAGCTGTTTTTT
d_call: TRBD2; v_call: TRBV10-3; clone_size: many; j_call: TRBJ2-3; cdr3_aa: CAITPNGLAPDTQYF; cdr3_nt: TGTGCCATCACCCCAAACGGACTAGCACCAGATACGCAGTATTTT
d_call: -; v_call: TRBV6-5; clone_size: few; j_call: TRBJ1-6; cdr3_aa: CASSLDSRRSPLHF; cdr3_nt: TGTGCCAGCAGCCTAGACAGTAGGAGGTCACCCCTCCACTTT
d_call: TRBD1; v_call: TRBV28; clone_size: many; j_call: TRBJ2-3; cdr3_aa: CASSFARQGANTQYF; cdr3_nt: TGTGCCAGCAGTTTCGCCCGGCAGGGGGCTAATACGCAGTATTTT
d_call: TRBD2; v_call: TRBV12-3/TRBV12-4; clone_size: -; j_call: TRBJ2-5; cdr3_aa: CASRPQRGALQETQYF; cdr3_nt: TGTGCCAGCAGACCCCAGCGGGGGGCCCTCCAAGAGACCCAGTACTTC
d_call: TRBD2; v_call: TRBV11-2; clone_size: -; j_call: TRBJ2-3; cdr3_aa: CASSPVAGGPTDTQYF; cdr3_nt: TGTGCCAGCAGCCCCGTAGCGGGGGGCCCCACAGATACGCAGTATTTT
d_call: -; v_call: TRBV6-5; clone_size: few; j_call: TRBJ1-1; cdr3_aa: CASSYSFGPGGTEAFF; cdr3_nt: TGTGCCAGCAGTTACTCGTTCGGCCCCGGGGGCACTGAAGCTTTCTTT
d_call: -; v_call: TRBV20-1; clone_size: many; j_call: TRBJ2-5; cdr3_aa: CSASGSLGRTQYF; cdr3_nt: TGCAGTGCGAGTGGGTCGCTCGGGCGGACCCAGTACTTC
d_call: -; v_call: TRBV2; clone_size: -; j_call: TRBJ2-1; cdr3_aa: CASSESTKQFF; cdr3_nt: TGTGCCAGCAGTGAATCCACGAAGCAGTTCTTC
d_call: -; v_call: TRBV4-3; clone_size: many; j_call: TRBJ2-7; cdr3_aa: CASSQGLSYEQYF; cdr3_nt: TGCGCCAGCAGCCAAGGCCTCTCCTACGAGCAGTACTTC
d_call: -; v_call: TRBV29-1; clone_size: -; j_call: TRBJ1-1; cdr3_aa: CSVEEVLRPEAFF; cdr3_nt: TGCAGCGTTGAGGAGGTCCTGCGCCCTGAAGCTTTCTTT
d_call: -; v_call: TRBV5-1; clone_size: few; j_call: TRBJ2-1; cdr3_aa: CASSQRTDSYNEQFF; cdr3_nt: TGCGCCAGCAGCCAGAGGACAGACTCCTACAATGAGCAGTTCTTC
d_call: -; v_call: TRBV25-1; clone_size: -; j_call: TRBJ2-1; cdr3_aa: CASRGSGTEQFF; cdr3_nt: TGTGCCAGCAGGGGCTCCGGGACAGAGCAGTTCTTC
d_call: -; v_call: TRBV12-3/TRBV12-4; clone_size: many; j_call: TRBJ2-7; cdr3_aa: CASRWAGSSYEQYF; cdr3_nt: TGTGCCAGCAGATGGGCAGGGAGCTCCTACGAGCAGTACTTC
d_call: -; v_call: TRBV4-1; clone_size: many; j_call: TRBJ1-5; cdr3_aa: CASSPHAGMGNQPQHF; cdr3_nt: TGCGCCAGCAGCCCACATGCTGGGATGGGCAATCAGCCCCAGCATTTT
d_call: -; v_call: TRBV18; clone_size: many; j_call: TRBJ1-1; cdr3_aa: CASSQGPAEAFF; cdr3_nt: TGTGCCAGCTCACAGGGGCCTGCAGAAGCTTTCTTT
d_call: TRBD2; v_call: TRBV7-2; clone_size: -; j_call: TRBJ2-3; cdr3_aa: CASSSPPAGASTDTQYF; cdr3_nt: TGTGCCAGCAGCTCGCCCCCAGCGGGGGCTAGCACAGATACGCAGTATTTT
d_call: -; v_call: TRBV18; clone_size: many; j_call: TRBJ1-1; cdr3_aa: CASSPAPATEAFF; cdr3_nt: TGTGCCAGCTCACCCGCTCCGGCCACTGAAGCTTTCTTT
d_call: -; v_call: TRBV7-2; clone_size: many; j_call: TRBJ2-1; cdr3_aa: CASSSANGLYNEQFF; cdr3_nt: TGTGCCAGCAGCTCGGCTAACGGCCTATACAATGAGCAGTTCTTC
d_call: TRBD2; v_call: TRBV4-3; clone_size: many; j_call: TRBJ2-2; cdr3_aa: CASSQDPGLEAGELFF; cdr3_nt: TGCGCCAGCAGCCAAGATCCCGGACTAGAGGCCGGGGAGCTGTTTTTT
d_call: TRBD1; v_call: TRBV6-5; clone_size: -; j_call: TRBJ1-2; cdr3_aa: CASSYSIGSQGDYGYTF; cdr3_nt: TGTGCCAGCAGTTACTCGATAGGTTCCCAGGGGGACTATGGCTACACCTTC
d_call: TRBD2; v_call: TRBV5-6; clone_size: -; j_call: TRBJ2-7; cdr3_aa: CASGLRGGYEQYF; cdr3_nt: TGTGCCAGCGGCCTTCGGGGGGGATACGAGCAGTACTTC
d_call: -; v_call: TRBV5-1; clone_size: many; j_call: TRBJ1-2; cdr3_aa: CASSPSGYGYTF; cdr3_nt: TGCGCCAGCAGCCCATCAGGCTATGGCTACACCTTC
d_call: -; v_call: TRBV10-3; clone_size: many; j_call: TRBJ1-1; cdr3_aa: CAIRERLEGRNTEAFF; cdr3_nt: TGTGCCATCAGGGAACGGTTGGAGGGCAGGAACACTGAAGCTTTCTTT
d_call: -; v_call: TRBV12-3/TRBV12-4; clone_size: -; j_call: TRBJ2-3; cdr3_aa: CASSPYGRADTQYF; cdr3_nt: TGTGCCAGCAGTCCGTACGGAAGGGCAGATACGCAGTATTTT
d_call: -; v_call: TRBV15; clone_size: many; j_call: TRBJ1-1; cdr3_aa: CATSRPIRGEAFF; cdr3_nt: TGTGCCACCAGCAGGCCCATACGGGGTGAAGCTTTCTTT
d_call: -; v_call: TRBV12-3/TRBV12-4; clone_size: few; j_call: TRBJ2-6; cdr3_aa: CASSLTRAGANVLTF; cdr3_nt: TGTGCCAGCAGTTTAACCCGGGCTGGGGCCAACGTCCTGACTTTC